Listed below are T cell receptor beta chains from one sample, sequenced in a study of STAT3 mutations in large granular lymphocyte leukemia. Sequencing was performed with immunoSEQ multiplex PCR; in TCRdb, only in-frame clones are kept and a portion is missing. The top ten hold about half of the sample, which has around 12,000 clones, about 85% seen once. Sequencing was performed on peripheral blood mononuclear cells. These receptors were taken from a man aged 55 to 69 with T-cell large granular lymphocyte leukemia. Some clones in this sample may be carry-over from other donors' samples. Each CDR3 is given with its conserved first and last residue.

j_gene	v_gene	CDR3aa
TRBJ2-5	TRBV14	CASSLVQIQETQYF
TRBJ2-3	TRBV2	CASSGASGKDTQYF
TRBJ2-7	TRBV6-5	CASRLAGVSYEQYF
TRBJ2-1	TRBV7-8	CASGRLAIPNEQFF
TRBJ1-6	TRBV6-5	CASSSRTVGNSPLHF
TRBJ2-7	TRBV20-1	CSARSYEQYF
TRBJ1-2	TRBV4-3	CASSQGTALCTF
TRBJ1-2	TRBV9	CASRPSKGGSYGYTF
TRBJ2-1	TRBV5-1	CASSLTDGRAFYNEQFF
TRBJ1-5	TRBV2	CASIGDRQPQHF
TRBJ2-7	TRBV20-1	CSASARDEQYF
TRBJ2-7	TRBV6-6	CASSPGGADYEQYF
TRBJ1-3	TRBV7-9	CASRDLRSGNTIYF
TRBJ2-7	TRBV30	CAWNPGRRSYEQYF
TRBJ2-7	TRBV29-1	CSVPAWGHEQYF
TRBJ2-5	TRBV15	CATSRDRRATSGETQYF
TRBJ1-3	TRBV7-2	CASTQGGPIYF
TRBJ2-2	TRBV5-8	CASSSDGGYTGELFF
TRBJ2-7	TRBV29-1	CPGQRPSSYEQYF
TRBJ1-5	TRBV27	CASSPRQGSNQPQHF
TRBJ1-5	TRBV2	CASSGQRSFRYSNQPQHF
TRBJ2-2	TRBV7-2	CASSLPGEPGELFF
TRBJ1-3	TRBV5-1	CASSKGQGTNTIYF
TRBJ1-2	TRBV7-2	CASSLAGAGTYGYTF
TRBJ2-7	TRBV11-1	CASSSGAQTSYEQYF
TRBJ2-3	TRBV27	CASSLLAGGTDTQYF
TRBJ2-7	TRBV5-6	CASSSPGYNEQYF
TRBJ2-1	TRBV12-5	CASGLGTGRWDNEQFF
TRBJ1-2	TRBV4-2	CASSQDQGARVRELRGYTF
TRBJ1-5	TRBV6-6	CASSPQGQGGQPQHF
TRBJ1-1	TRBV25-1	CASSDRDFEAFF
TRBJ2-2	TRBV21-1	CASRRRTLNTGELFF
TRBJ2-7	TRBV10-3	CAISESKGQTYEQYF
TRBJ2-2	TRBV2	CASSESRGEAGELFF
TRBJ2-5	TRBV28	CASSLRGRETQYF
TRBJ1-5	TRBV19	CASSIVRAGSNQPQHF
TRBJ1-5	TRBV28	CASSPTTGEWDSIDQPQHF
TRBJ1-1	TRBV7-8	CASSSPGQGAEAFF
TRBJ1-3	TRBV4-1	CASSQDRGENTIYF
TRBJ2-2	TRBV7-9	CASSPRTGPNTGELFF